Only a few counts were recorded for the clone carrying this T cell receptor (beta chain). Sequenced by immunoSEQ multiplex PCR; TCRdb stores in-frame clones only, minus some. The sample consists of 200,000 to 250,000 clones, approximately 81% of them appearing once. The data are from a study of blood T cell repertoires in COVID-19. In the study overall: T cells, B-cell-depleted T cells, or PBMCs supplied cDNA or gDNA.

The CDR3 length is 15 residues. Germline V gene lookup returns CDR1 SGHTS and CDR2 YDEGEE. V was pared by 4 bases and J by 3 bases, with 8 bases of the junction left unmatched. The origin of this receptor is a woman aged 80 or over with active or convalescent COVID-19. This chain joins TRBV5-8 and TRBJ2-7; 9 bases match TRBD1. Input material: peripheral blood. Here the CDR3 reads CASSHRDRAFYEQYF. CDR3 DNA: TGTGCCAGCAGCCACCGGGACAGGGCTTTCTACGAGCAGTACTTC.